These 27 T cell receptor beta chains were all obtained from the same sample, sequenced in a study of blood T cell repertoires in COVID-19. Using immunoSEQ multiplex PCR, the repertoire was profiled, and TCRdb retains in-frame clones only, with some absent. The sample lists about 200,000 clones, about 88% seen once, with 1.5% to 2% in the top ten. The sequenced material came from peripheral blood. The receptors derive from a man aged 18 to 35 with active or convalescent COVID-19.

The rearrangement joins TRBV10-3 to TRBJ2-3; TRBD2 matches at 7 bases. CDR3 length: 15 residues. V lost 6 bases to trimming and J lost 3 bases; unmatched junction nucleotides: 9. The V gene's germline CDR1 is ENHRY and CDR2 SYGVKD. CDR3 sequence: CAISAQGGSTDTQYF. CDR3 in DNA: TGTGCCATCAGCGCTCAGGGCGGGAGTACAGATACGCAGTATTTT.

V and J are TRBV5-4 and TRBJ1-2; a possible D gene is TRBD1 (6 bases). The V and J ends lost 3 bases and 5 bases respectively, with 8 bases between them. Germline CDR1 SGHNT, CDR2 YYREEE (reference sequence). This CDR3 contains 12 residues. The CDR3 nucleotides are TGTGCCAGCAGCTCTACAGGGTATGGCTACACCTTC. Its translation is CASSSTGYGYTF.

This chain links TRBV18 with TRBJ1-5, with 7 bases matching TRBD1. This CDR3 region has 16 residues. Germline assignment: CDR1 KGHSH and CDR2 LQKENI. The V segment lost 6 bases and the J segment 3 bases; nucleotides outside the gene matches: 11. CDR3 in DNA: TGTGCCAGCTCCCCCGGGACAGTGGAGACCAATCAGCCCCAGCATTTT. Its translation is CASSPGTVETNQPQHF.

The chain links TRBV6-5 to TRBJ1-6; no firm D call. CDR3 length equals 13 residues. CDR1 MNHEY and CDR2 SVGAGI come from the germline V gene. The germline V and J ends were trimmed by 7 bases and 12 bases, with 16 bases remaining between them. The CDR3 loop reads CASMEALGEPLHF. CDR3 nucleotides: TGTGCCAGCATGGAGGCCCTCGGGGAACCCCTCCACTTT.

The chain links TRBV12-5 to TRBJ2-4; the D is unclear. CDR1 and CDR2 from the germline V gene are LGHNT and FRNRAP. This CDR3 spans 11 amino acids. With 2 bases removed from V and 8 bases from J, the gap between germline ends came to 4 bases. The DNA for the CDR3 is TGTGCTAGTGGTTTGCAGGACATTCAGTACTTC. This gives the protein CASGLQDIQYF. Drawing the rest from reference TRBV12-5 and TRBJ2-4, the complete variable domain is DARVTQTPRHKVTEMGQEVTMRCQPILGHNTVFWYRQTMMQGLELLAYFRNRAPLDDSGMPKDRFSAEMPDATLATLKIQPSEPRDSAVYFCASGLQDIQYFGAGTRLSVL.

The J gene is TRBJ2-5, the V gene TRBV4-2; TRBD2 matches 9 bases. J was trimmed by 1 base and V by 2 bases; bases with no gene match: 8. Germline CDR1 is LGHNA and CDR2 is YNFKEQ. This CDR3 is 17 amino acids long. CDR3 region: CASSQYASGVFQETQYF. CDR3 DNA sequence: TGTGCCAGCAGCCAATACGCTAGCGGGGTATTCCAAGAGACCCAGTACTTC.

This chain uses TRBV5-6 with TRBJ1-4; no reliable D call. The CDR3 is made up of 13 amino acids. The germline gives CDR1 SGHDT, CDR2 YYEEEE. Trimming took off 4 bases at V and 7 bases at J, with 11 bases between the two ends. CDR3 sequence: CASSRPTGEKLFF. DNA for the CDR3: TGTGCCAGCAGCCGCCCGACGGGTGAAAAACTGTTTTTT.

The chain couples TRBV19 to TRBJ2-1; 15 nucleotides line up with TRBD2. The CDR3 extends over 18 amino acids. CDR1 is LNHDA and CDR2 is SQIVND in the germline V gene (reference sequence). V was pared by 3 bases and J by 5 bases, with 8 bases of the junction left unmatched. The chain's CDR3 is CASSIKGLAGGPHNEQFF. The CDR3 nucleotides are TGTGCCAGTAGTATTAAAGGACTAGCGGGAGGGCCTCACAATGAGCAGTTCTTC.

The rearrangement joins TRBV4-2 to TRBJ1-6, with 9 bases matching TRBD1. Germline-derived CDR1 and CDR2 are LGHNA and YNFKEQ. The trim removed 1 base at V and 6 bases at J, leaving 4 bases unmatched. The CDR3 contains 16 residues. This CDR3 reads CASSQGLDRGNSPLHF. The DNA of the CDR3 is TGTGCCAGCAGCCAAGGACTGGACAGGGGTAATTCACCCCTCCACTTT.

J is TRBJ2-3 and V is TRBV7-6; 7 bases fit TRBD1. Trimming took 2 bases from V and 0 from J; bases not matched to a gene: 5. This CDR3 contains 16 residues. Germline assignment: CDR1 SGHVS and CDR2 FNYEAQ. In nucleotides, the CDR3 is TGTGCCAGCAGCTTACTCTCGGGACAGAGCACAGATACGCAGTATTTT. This codes for CASSLLSGQSTDTQYF.

The rearrangement joins TRBV7-2 to TRBJ2-5; 9 bases are a match to TRBD1. V was pared by 5 bases and J by 5 bases, with 6 bases of the junction left unmatched. This CDR3 has 14 residues. CDR1 SGHTA and CDR2 FQGNSA come from the germline V gene. For the CDR3, the DNA is TGTGCCAGCAGCAAAACAGGGGGCGACGAGACCCAGTACTTC. Protein product: CASSKTGGDETQYF.

The V gene is TRBV5-6, the J gene TRBJ2-3; 10 nucleotides align to TRBD2. With 0 bases clipped from V and 0 bases from J, the junction kept 7 bases outside the gene matches. The CDR3 spans 18 residues. Germline CDR1 SGHDT, CDR2 YYEEEE. The CDR3 loop is CASSLVVAGGYSTDTQYF. Here the CDR3 DNA reads TGTGCCAGCAGCTTGGTAGTAGCGGGGGGCTATAGCACAGATACGCAGTATTTT.

CDR3 bases: TGTGCCAGTAGTATAGTTCGGGACAGGCGGGACTCGGGAAACACCATATATTTT. This translates into CASSIVRDRRDSGNTIYF. This chain connects TRBV19 to TRBJ1-3; TRBD1 aligns across 8 bases. V shed 1 base and J 4 bases; nucleotides not matched to a gene: 12. The length of the CDR3 is 18 residues. CDR1 is LNHDA, CDR2 SQIVND, per germline (reference sequence).

The chain carries TRBV19 and TRBJ1-1; the D is unclear. V was clipped by 3 bases and J by 0 bases, with 11 bases between them. The V gene's germline CDR1 is LNHDA and CDR2 SQIVND (reference sequence). The CDR3 has 15 amino acids. CDR3 residues: CASSISPGMNTEAFF. CDR3 coding DNA: TGTGCCAGTAGTATCTCTCCGGGGATGAACACTGAAGCTTTCTTT.

This chain uses TRBV3-1 (or the pseudogene TRBV3-2) with TRBJ2-7; TRBD1 matches 9 bases. The length of the CDR3 is 14 residues. CDR1 LGHDT and CDR2 YNNKEL come from the germline V gene (reference sequence). V shed 6 bases and J 2 bases; nucleotides not matched to a gene: 5. CDR3 DNA sequence: TGTGCCAGCAGACTCGGGACAGGGACCTACGAGCAGTACTTC. Amino acids: CASRLGTGTYEQYF.

V gene TRBV7-2 combines with J gene TRBJ1-4; 7 bases agree with TRBD1. CDR3 length: 16 amino acids. Germline lookup yields CDR1 SGHTA and CDR2 FQGNSA. Trimming cost V 2 bases and J 4 bases; bases outside gene matches: 7. The CDR3, as DNA: TGTGCCAGCAGCTTATCTGGGTCAGGGGGTAATGAAAAACTGTTTTTT. Its translation: CASSLSGSGGNEKLFF. The whole variable domain, filled in from reference TRBV7-2 and TRBJ1-4, reads GAGVSQSPSNKVTEKGKDVELRCDPISGHTALYWYRQSLGQGLEFLIYFQGNSAPDKSGLPSDRFSAERTGGSVSTLTIQRTQQEDSAVYLCASSLSGSGGNEKLFFGSGTQLSVL.

V usage is TRBV6-5 and J usage is TRBJ2-1; TRBD1 matches 7 bases. The CDR3 covers 14 residues. Germline trimming cut 6 bases from V and 4 bases from J; bases unmatched to any gene: 6. Germline CDR1 MNHEY, CDR2 SVGAGI. The CDR3 sequence is CASRPQQGYNEQFF. The CDR3 DNA reads TGTGCCAGCAGGCCTCAACAGGGGTACAATGAGCAGTTCTTC.

The chain recombines TRBV7-2 with TRBJ1-1, with D hard to call. CDR3 size: 14 residues. V gave up 1 base and J gave up 1 base, with 7 bases separating them. CDR1 and CDR2 (germline): SGHTA, FQGNSA. The CDR3 loop reads CASSLVSGNTEAFF. CDR3 in DNA: TGTGCCAGCAGCTTAGTGTCAGGGAACACTGAAGCTTTCTTT.

V and J are TRBV4-2 and TRBJ2-3; no firm D call. Trimming took off 2 bases at V and 3 bases at J, with 3 bases between the two ends. The germline V gene has CDR1 LGHNA and CDR2 YNFKEQ. The CDR3 spans 12 residues. Written as DNA, the CDR3 is TGTGCCAGCAGCCAACAGACAGATACGCAGTATTTT. It translates to CASSQQTDTQYF.

CDR3 loop: CASSEQGLAGETQYF. DNA of the CDR3: TGTGCCAGCAGTGAGCAGGGACTAGCAGGGGAGACCCAGTACTTC. This rearrangement joins TRBV6-1 to TRBJ2-5; 9 bases are shared with TRBD2. The germline V gene encodes CDR1 MNHNS and CDR2 SASEGT. J was trimmed by 5 bases and V by 3 bases; bases with no gene match: 7. This CDR3 contains 15 residues.

The chain joins TRBV4-2 to TRBJ2-1; 11 positions match TRBD2. Trimming at V came to 8 bases and at J to 10 bases, leaving 7 bases not matched to a gene. Germline V gene sequence: CDR1 LGHNA, CDR2 YNFKEQ. There are 13 residues in the CDR3. The CDR3 reads CASGLAGGFEQFF. The CDR3 nucleotides are TGTGCCAGCGGGCTAGCGGGAGGATTCGAGCAGTTCTTC.

J is TRBJ1-2 and V is TRBV12-3 or TRBV12-4; D not certain. V gave up 5 bases and J gave up 4 bases, with 11 bases separating them. This CDR3 is 13 amino acids long. CDR3 loop: CASSPTRSYGYTF. CDR3 DNA: TGTGCCAGCAGTCCTACCAGGTCCTATGGCTACACCTTC.

The chain links TRBV19 to TRBJ2-1; 16 positions match TRBD2. The ends lost 8 bases at V and 8 bases at J; junction bases unmatched: 3. Germline CDR1 LNHDA, CDR2 SQIVND (reference sequence). The CDR3 loop spans 14 amino acids. CDR3 protein: CASGTSGRVDEQFF. CDR3 in DNA: TGTGCCAGTGGGACTAGCGGGAGGGTCGATGAGCAGTTCTTC.

The rearrangement links TRBV3-1 (or the pseudogene TRBV3-2) to TRBJ1-2; TRBD1 aligns across 8 bases. In germline, CDR1 is LGHDT, CDR2 YNNKEL (reference sequence). V shed 6 bases, J shed 4 bases, and the junction held 4 bases outside the gene matches. The CDR3 loop spans 13 amino acids. CDR3 in amino acids: CASSRGQGYGYTF. The CDR3 bases are TGTGCCAGCAGTCGAGGACAGGGCTATGGCTACACCTTC.

V is TRBV7-2 and J is TRBJ2-7, with D perhaps matching TRBD2 (5 bases). Germline loops: CDR1 SGHTA, CDR2 FQGNSA. V lost 3 bases and J 7 bases, leaving 19 bases between the germline ends. The CDR3 has 15 amino acids. In DNA form, the CDR3 reads TGTGCCAGCAGCTTTGGCCGGAGGCAGGCGAGGGAGCAGTACTTC. Translation gives CASSFGRRQAREQYF.

The chain recombines TRBV5-1 with TRBJ2-3; no reliable D call. CDR1 and CDR2 from the germline V gene are SGHRS and YFSETQ. The CDR3 covers 12 residues. V was clipped by 5 bases and J by 5 bases, with 9 bases between them. The CDR3 here is CASRQPEDTQYF. The CDR3 DNA reads as TGCGCCAGCAGACAACCAGAAGATACGCAGTATTTT.

This chain joins TRBV2 and TRBJ1-3; a possible D gene is TRBD1 (5 bases). Trimming shortened V by 5 bases and J by 7 bases, and 12 bases separated the two germline ends. The V gene's germline CDR1 is SNHLY and CDR2 FYNNEI. The CDR3 covers 13 residues. The chain's CDR3 is CASSTTVGNTIYF. The CDR3 DNA is TGTGCCAGCAGTACGACAGTAGGGAACACCATATATTTT.